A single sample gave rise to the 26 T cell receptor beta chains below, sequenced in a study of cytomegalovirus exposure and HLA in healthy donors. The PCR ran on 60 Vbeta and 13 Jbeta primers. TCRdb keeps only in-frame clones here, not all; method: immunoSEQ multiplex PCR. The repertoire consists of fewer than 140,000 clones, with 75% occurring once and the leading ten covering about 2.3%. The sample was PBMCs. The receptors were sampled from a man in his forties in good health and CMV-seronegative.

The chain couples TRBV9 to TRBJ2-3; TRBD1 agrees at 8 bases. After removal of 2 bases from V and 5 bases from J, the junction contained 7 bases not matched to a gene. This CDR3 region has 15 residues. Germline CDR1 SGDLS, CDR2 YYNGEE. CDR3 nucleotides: TGTGCCAGCAGCGTCGGACAGGGAGATGTAGATACGCAGTATTTT. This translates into CASSVGQGDVDTQYF.

Here the CDR3 DNA reads TGCGCCAGCAGCTTGGCCAGGTTAGCGGGCTCTGGAAACACCATATATTTT. Protein product: CASSLARLAGSGNTIYF. The rearrangement joins TRBV5-1 to TRBJ1-3; no reliable D call. This CDR3 is built from 17 residues. Germline CDR1 and CDR2: SGHRS and YFSETQ. Between the trimmed V and J ends, which lost 0 bases and 0 bases, there was a span of 13 bases.

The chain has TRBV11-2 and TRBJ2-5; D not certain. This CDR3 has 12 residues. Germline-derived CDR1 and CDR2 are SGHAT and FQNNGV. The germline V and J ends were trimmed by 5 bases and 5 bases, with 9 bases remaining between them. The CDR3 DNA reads TGTGCCAGCAGCCCCCCCATGGAGACCCAGTACTTC. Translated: CASSPPMETQYF.

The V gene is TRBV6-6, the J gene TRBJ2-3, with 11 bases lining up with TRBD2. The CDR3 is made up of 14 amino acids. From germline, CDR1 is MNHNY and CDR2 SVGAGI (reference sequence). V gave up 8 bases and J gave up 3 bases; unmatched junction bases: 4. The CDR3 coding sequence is TGTGCCAGCCTTAGCGGGGGGGATACAGATACGCAGTATTTT. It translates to CASLSGGDTDTQYF.

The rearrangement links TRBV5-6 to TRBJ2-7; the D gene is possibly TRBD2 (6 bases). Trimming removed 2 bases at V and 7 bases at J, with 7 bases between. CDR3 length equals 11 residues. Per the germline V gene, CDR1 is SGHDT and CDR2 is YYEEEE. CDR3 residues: CASSFAGEQYF. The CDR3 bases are TGTGCCAGCAGCTTTGCGGGGGAGCAGTACTTC.

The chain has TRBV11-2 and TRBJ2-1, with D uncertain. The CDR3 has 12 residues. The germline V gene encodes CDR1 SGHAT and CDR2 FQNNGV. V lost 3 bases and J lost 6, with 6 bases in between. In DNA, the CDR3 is TGTGCCAGCAGCTTTTTCAGCAATGAGCAGTTCTTC. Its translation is CASSFFSNEQFF.

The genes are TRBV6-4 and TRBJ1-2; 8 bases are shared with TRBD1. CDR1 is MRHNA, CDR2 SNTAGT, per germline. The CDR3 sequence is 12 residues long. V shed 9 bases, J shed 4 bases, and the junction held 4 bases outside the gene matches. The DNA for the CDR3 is TGTGCCAGTTTCAGGGGGCCCTATGGCTACACCTTC. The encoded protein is CASFRGPYGYTF.

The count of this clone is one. DNA for the CDR3: TGTGCCAGCTCACCATCGGGACAGGAGAACGAGCAGTACTTC. It encodes CASSPSGQENEQYF. The rearrangement links TRBV18 to TRBJ2-7; 8 nucleotides match TRBD1. CDR3 length: 14 amino acids. The V and J ends lost 2 bases and 5 bases, in that order; junction bases with no gene match: 5. CDR1 is KGHSH, CDR2 LQKENI, per germline. Supplemented by reference TRBV18 and TRBJ2-7, the full variable domain reads NAGVMQNPRHLVRRRGQEARLRCSPMKGHSHVYWYRQLPEEGLKFMVYLQKENIIDESGMPKERFSAEFPKEGPSILRIQQVVRGDSAAYFCASSPSGQENEQYFGPGTRLTVT.

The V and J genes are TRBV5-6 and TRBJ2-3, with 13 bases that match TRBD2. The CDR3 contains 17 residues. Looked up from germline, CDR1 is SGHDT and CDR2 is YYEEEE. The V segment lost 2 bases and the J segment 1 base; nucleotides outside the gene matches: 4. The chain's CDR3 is CASSLVGLAGGTDTQYF. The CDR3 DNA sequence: TGTGCCAGCAGCTTAGTTGGACTAGCGGGGGGCACAGATACGCAGTATTTT.

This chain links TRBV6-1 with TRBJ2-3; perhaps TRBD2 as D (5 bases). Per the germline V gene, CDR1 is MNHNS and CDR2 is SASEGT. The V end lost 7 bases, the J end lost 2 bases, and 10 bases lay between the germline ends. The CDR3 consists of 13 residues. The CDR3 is CASTRANTDTQYF. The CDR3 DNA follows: TGTGCCAGCACGAGGGCGAACACAGATACGCAGTATTTT.

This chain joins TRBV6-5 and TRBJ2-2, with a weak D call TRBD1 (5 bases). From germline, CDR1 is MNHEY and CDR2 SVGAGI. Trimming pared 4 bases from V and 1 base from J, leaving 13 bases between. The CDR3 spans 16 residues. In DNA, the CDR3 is TGTGCCAGCAGTTTACCGGCAGGGCGGAACACCGGGGAGCTGTTTTTT. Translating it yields CASSLPAGRNTGELFF.

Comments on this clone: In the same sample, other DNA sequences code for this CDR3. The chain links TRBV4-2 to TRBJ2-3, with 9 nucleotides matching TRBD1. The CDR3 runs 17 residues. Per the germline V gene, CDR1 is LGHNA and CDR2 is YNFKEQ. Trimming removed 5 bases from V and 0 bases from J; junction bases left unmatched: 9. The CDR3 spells CASSTRTGALSTDTQYF. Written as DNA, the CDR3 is TGTGCCAGCAGCACACGGACAGGGGCATTAAGCACAGATACGCAGTATTTT.

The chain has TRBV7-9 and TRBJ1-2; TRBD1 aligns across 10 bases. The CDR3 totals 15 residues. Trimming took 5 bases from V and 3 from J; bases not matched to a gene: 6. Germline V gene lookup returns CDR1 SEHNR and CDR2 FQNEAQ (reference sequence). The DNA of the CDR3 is TGTGCCAGCAGCCCGGGCGGGACAGGGGACTATGGCTACACCTTC. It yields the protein CASSPGGTGDYGYTF.

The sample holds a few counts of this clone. CDR3 region: CASRKLAGGRETQYF. CDR3 DNA sequence: TGTGCCAGCAGAAAACTAGCGGGGGGGCGAGAGACCCAGTACTTC. The V and J genes are TRBV6-1 and TRBJ2-5; 13 nucleotides align to TRBD2. Germline loops: CDR1 MNHNS, CDR2 SASEGT. J was trimmed by 4 bases and V by 6 bases; bases with no gene match: 5. The CDR3 totals 15 residues.

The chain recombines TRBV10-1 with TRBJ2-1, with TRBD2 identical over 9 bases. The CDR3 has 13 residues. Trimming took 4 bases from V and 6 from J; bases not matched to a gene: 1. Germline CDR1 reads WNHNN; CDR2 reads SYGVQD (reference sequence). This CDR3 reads CASSASGVNEQFF. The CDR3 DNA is TGCGCCAGCAGTGCTAGCGGGGTCAATGAGCAGTTCTTC.

CDR3 residues: CGHGTGRPWGYEQYF. The CDR3 DNA sequence: TGTGGTCATGGGACAGGGAGGCCCTGGGGCTACGAGCAGTACTTC. V gene TRBV7-5 combines with J gene TRBJ2-7; TRBD1 is the table's D call and was not checked against the DNA. TRBV7-5 is recorded as a pseudogene. CDR3 size: 15 residues.

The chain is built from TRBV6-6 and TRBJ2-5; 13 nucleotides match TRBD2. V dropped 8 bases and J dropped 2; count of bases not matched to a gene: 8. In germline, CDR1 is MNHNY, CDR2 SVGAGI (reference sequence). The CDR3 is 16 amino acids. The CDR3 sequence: CASLGLAGNPQETQYF. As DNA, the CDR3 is TGTGCCAGCCTGGGACTAGCGGGGAACCCTCAAGAGACCCAGTACTTC.

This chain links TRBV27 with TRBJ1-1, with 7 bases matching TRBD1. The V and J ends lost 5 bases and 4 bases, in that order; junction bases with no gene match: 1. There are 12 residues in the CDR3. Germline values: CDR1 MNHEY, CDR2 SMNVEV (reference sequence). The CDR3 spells CASSAGGTEAFF. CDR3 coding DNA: TGTGCCAGCAGTGCAGGGGGCACTGAAGCTTTCTTT.

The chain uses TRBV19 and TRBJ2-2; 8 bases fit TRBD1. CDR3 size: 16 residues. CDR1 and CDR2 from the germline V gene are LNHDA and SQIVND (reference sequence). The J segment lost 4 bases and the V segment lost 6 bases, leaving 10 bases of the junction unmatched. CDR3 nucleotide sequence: TGTGCCAGTAGCCAACCGGACAGGGCGAGCACCGGGGAGCTGTTTTTT. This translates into CASSQPDRASTGELFF. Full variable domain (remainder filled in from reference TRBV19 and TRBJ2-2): DGGITQSPKYLFRKEGQNVTLSCEQNLNHDAMYWYRQDPGQGLRLIYYSQIVNDFQKGDIAEGYSVSREKKESFPLTVTSAQKNPTAFYLCASSQPDRASTGELFFGEGSRLTVL.

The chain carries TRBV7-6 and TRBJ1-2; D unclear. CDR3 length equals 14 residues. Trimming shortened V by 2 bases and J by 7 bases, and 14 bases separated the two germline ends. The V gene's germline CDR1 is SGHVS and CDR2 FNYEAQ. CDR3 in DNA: TGTGCCAGCAGCTTAAGTACCCTCAGTCCTGGCTACACCTTC. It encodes CASSLSTLSPGYTF.

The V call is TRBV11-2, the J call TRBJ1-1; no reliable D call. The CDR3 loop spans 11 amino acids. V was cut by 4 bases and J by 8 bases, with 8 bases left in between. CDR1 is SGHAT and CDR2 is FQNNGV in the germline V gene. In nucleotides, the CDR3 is TGTGCCAGCAGCTCGCAGATAGAAGCTTTCTTT. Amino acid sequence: CASSSQIEAFF.

The DNA for the CDR3 is TGTGCCAGCAGCAGACTAGCAGATGAGCAGTTCTTC. Encoded protein: CASSRLADEQFF. This chain connects TRBV14 to TRBJ2-1; 7 positions agree with TRBD2. The CDR3 totals 12 residues. Germline CDR1 SGHDN, CDR2 FVKESK. The junction had 3 bases not matched to a gene; V was cut back by 5 bases and J by 8 bases.

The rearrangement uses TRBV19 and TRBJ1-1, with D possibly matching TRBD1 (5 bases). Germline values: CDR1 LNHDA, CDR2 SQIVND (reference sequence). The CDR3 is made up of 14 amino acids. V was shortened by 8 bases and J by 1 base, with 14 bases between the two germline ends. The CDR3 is CASSAGRGNTEAFF. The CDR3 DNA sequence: TGTGCCAGTTCAGCAGGGCGGGGGAACACTGAAGCTTTCTTT.

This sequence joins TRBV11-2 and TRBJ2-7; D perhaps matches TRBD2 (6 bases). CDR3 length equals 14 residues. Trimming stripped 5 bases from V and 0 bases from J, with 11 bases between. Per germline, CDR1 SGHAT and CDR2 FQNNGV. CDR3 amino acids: CASSLGGASYEQYF. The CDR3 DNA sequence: TGTGCCAGCAGCCTCGGCGGGGCCTCCTACGAGCAGTACTTC.

CDR3 DNA sequence: TGTGCCAGCAGCCCCGGGGGAGGGACTAACTATGGCTACACCTTC. It yields the protein CASSPGGGTNYGYTF. The chain uses TRBV7-2 and TRBJ1-2; possibly TRBD1 for D (5 bases). The CDR3 consists of 15 residues. V gave up 5 bases and J gave up 0 bases, with 13 bases separating them. The germline V gene has CDR1 SGHTA and CDR2 FQGNSA.

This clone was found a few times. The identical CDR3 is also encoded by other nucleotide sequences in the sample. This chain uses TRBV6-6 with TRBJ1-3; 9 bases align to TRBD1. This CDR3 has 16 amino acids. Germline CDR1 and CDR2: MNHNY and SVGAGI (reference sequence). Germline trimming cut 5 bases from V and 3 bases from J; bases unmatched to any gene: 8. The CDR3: CASSQSRQGVGNTIYF. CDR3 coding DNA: TGTGCCAGCAGTCAATCGAGACAGGGGGTTGGAAACACCATATATTTT.